Here is one T cell receptor (beta chain) with its context. The V and J ends lost 5 bases and 0 bases respectively, with 15 bases between them. Germline V gives CDR1 GTSNPN, CDR2 SVGIG (reference sequence). The CDR3 length is 15 residues. This entry comes from a study of blood T cell repertoires in COVID-19. The repertoire was sequenced with immunoSEQ multiplex PCR; TCRdb's copy has only in-frame clones and lacks some. The sample shows around 38,000 clones, nearly 90% of them seen only once. The sequence was collected from a man aged 55 to 69 with COVID-19, enrolled during active disease. The chain links TRBV30 to TRBJ2-3, with D possibly matching TRBD2 (5 bases). The sample was peripheral blood. The CDR3 protein is CAWGETGLSTDTQYF. CDR3 sequence (DNA): TGTGCCTGGGGGGAGACGGGTCTCAGCACAGATACGCAGTATTTT.